This T cell receptor (beta chain) derives from a study of human T cells and chemical hapten exposure. Overall study context: It was small differences in pooled library volume that mainly caused per-sample TCR yields to vary.

Time point meaning: patch test 1, 2 weeks after DPC sensitization. Described treatment: therapeutic diphenylcyclopropenone sensitization with weekly scalp DPC. Via MiXCR, TCRdb re-called the RACE reads, giving one row per CDR3 protein. This table has around 69,000 distinct CDR3 sequences, 9.8% appearing once. The CDR3 spans 15 residues. Looked up from germline, CDR1 is SEHNR and CDR2 is FQNEAQ (reference sequence). With V trimmed by 5 bases and J by 5 bases, 10 bases remained unmatched. Study observations and caveats: Once DPC sensitization occurred, TCRs above 1 in 1000 frequency showed no change.

Comment on this clonotype: Antigen unknown.

This material consisted of whole blood, taken in connection with sensitization to the hapten diphenylcyclopropenone (DPC). This chain joins TRBV7-9 and TRBJ2-7, with TRBD1 identical over 9 bases. The clonotype originates from a woman aged 40 to 50 with alopecia areata. Some clones in this sample may be carry-over from other donors' samples. The CDR3 loop reads CASSPRGTGTDEQYF. CDR3 nucleotide sequence: TGTGCCAGCAGCCCACGGGGGACAGGGACCGACGAGCAGTACTTC. Looking up the rest from reference TRBV7-9 and TRBJ2-7 gives the full variable domain: DTGVSQNPRHKITKRGQNVTFRCDPISEHNRLYWYRQTLGQGPEFLTYFQNEAQLEKSRLLSDRFSAERPKGSFSTLEIQRTEQGDSAMYLCASSPRGTGTDEQYFGPGTRLTVT.